These 21 T cell receptor beta chains share one sample of origin, sequenced in a study of human T cells and chemical hapten exposure. The treatment here: therapeutic diphenylcyclopropenone sensitization with weekly scalp DPC. Attachment of unique molecular identifiers to individual cDNA molecules was performed in the library. MiXCR, run by TCRdb on the reads, gives a single entry per CDR3 protein. The table records over 4,000 distinct CDR3 sequences, around 49% of them present only once. The sample consisted of whole blood, taken before DPC sensitization or 2, 6, or about 24 weeks after (not recorded which). The receptors shown here come from an adult with alopecia areata. Some clones in this sample may be carry-over from other donors' samples. This table probably holds off-target reads from a library built for another chain.

The chain couples TRBV6-6 to TRBJ1-5; 9 nucleotides align to TRBD1. The CDR3 is 16 residues long. Germline V gene sequence: CDR1 MNHNY, CDR2 SVGAGI (reference sequence). The V and J ends lost 6 bases and 3 bases, in that order; junction bases with no gene match: 9. Here the CDR3 reads CASSRSGQGLNQPQHF. The CDR3, as DNA: TGTGCCAGCAGCAGGTCGGGACAGGGACTCAATCAGCCCCAGCATTTT.

This chain connects TRBV29-1 to TRBJ2-7; D is ambiguous. The germline V gene encodes CDR1 SQVTM and CDR2 ANQGSEA. The CDR3 is made up of 11 amino acids. V was shortened by 2 bases and J by 2 bases, with 4 bases between the two germline ends. CDR3 coding DNA: TGCAGCGTTGAATGGGCCTACGAGCAGTACTTC. Translated, it gives CSVEWAYEQYF.

The genes are TRBV7-2 and TRBJ2-3; 7 bases map to TRBD2. CDR1 and CDR2 (germline): SGHTA, FQGNSA. The CDR3 sequence is 16 residues long. V was clipped by 0 bases and J by 6 bases; unmatched bases: 9. CDR3 amino acids: CASSLAARGGVDTQYF. In DNA, the CDR3 is TGTGCCAGCAGCTTAGCGGCTCGCGGGGGAGTGGATACGCAGTATTTT.

The chain employs TRBV7-6 and TRBJ2-5; the D is unclear. The CDR3 is made up of 11 amino acids. The germline V and J ends were trimmed by 3 bases and 5 bases, with 4 bases remaining between them. The germline CDR1 and CDR2 sequences are SGHVS and FNYEAQ. CDR3 amino acids: CASSLTETQYF. CDR3 coding DNA: TGTGCCAGCAGCTTGACCGAGACCCAGTACTTC.

V usage is TRBV4-1 and J usage is TRBJ2-7; weak D call: TRBD1 (6 bases). This CDR3 comprises 15 residues. V was shortened by 4 bases and J by 2 bases, with 15 bases between the two germline ends. In germline, CDR1 is MGHRA, CDR2 YSYEKL. The chain's CDR3 is CASSRHDDRTYEQYF. The CDR3 bases are TGCGCCAGCAGCCGGCACGATGACAGGACCTACGAGCAGTACTTC.

A few counts support this clonotype. CDR3 in DNA: TGTGCCACCAGTGATACAGCTACTGACGAGCAGTACTTC. Its translation is CATSDTATDEQYF. The genes are TRBV24-1 and TRBJ2-7; the D is unclear. Between the trimmed V and J ends, which lost 3 bases and 5 bases, there was a span of 10 bases. CDR1 KGHDR and CDR2 SFDVKD come from the germline V gene. CDR3 size: 13 residues.

This chain links TRBV20-1 with TRBJ1-1; a weak D match, TRBD1 (5 bases). The CDR3 sequence is 15 residues long. The germline gives CDR1 DFQATT, CDR2 SNEGSKA (reference sequence). The V end lost 2 bases, the J end lost 5 bases, and 18 bases lay between the germline ends. CDR3: CSARSGGAGWTEAFF. The CDR3 nucleotides read TGCAGTGCTAGAAGTGGAGGGGCCGGCTGGACTGAAGCTTTCTTT.

J is TRBJ2-5 and V is TRBV4-3; 8 nucleotides align to TRBD1. The germline V gene encodes CDR1 LGHNA and CDR2 YSLEER. J gave up 4 bases and V 1 base, and 5 bases lay outside the gene matches. CDR3 length equals 15 residues. DNA of the CDR3: TGCGCCAGCAGCCAAGGGACAGGGAGAAGAGAGACCCAGTACTTC. It specifies CASSQGTGRRETQYF.

The gene calls are TRBV9 and TRBJ2-2, with D tentatively TRBD2 (6 bases). This CDR3 contains 15 residues. Trimming stripped 0 bases from V and 6 bases from J, with 12 bases between. CDR1 SGDLS and CDR2 YYNGEE come from the germline V gene. This chain's CDR3 is CASSVEAGRPGELFF. The CDR3 nucleotides are TGTGCCAGCAGCGTAGAGGCGGGGAGACCCGGGGAGCTGTTTTTT.

The rearrangement links TRBV5-1 to TRBJ2-7; D possibly uses TRBD1 or TRBD2 (5 bases each). With 4 bases removed from V and 1 base from J, the gap between germline ends came to 18 bases. Germline CDR1 reads SGHRS; CDR2 reads YFSETQ. This CDR3 has 16 amino acids. The CDR3 region has the DNA TGCGCCAGCAGCCCAGAGGGGCGGGCAGAATCCTACGAGCAGTACTTC. As protein: CASSPEGRAESYEQYF.

The gene calls are TRBV29-1 and TRBJ2-2, with 7 bases identical to TRBD1. There are 13 residues in the CDR3. Germline V gene sequence: CDR1 SQVTM, CDR2 ANQGSEA. The V and J ends lost 8 bases and 5 bases, in that order; junction bases with no gene match: 8. Here the CDR3 DNA reads TGCAGCATACGACAGGGCTGGACCGGGGAGCTGTTTTTT. This encodes CSIRQGWTGELFF.

The rearrangement uses TRBV12-3 or TRBV12-4 and TRBJ2-2; unclear D gene. V lost 3 bases to trimming and J lost 7 bases, with 3 bases between them. The CDR3 loop spans 11 amino acids. In nucleotides, the CDR3 is TGTGCCAGCAGTTTCGGCGGGGAGCTGTTTTTT. Protein sequence: CASSFGGELFF.

The V call is TRBV10-3, the J call TRBJ2-5; D possibly corresponds to TRBD2 (6 bases). The CDR3 sequence is 16 residues long. V was cut by 3 bases and J by 0 bases, with 14 bases left in between. In germline, CDR1 is ENHRY, CDR2 SYGVKD. CDR3 sequence: CAISDMGGSYQETQYF. The CDR3 DNA reads TGTGCCATCAGTGATATGGGGGGATCGTACCAAGAGACCCAGTACTTC.

V usage is TRBV2 and J usage is TRBJ2-5, with 10 bases fitting TRBD1. This CDR3 is built from 13 residues. Trimming removed 7 bases from V and 5 bases from J; junction bases left unmatched: 4. The germline V gene encodes CDR1 SNHLY and CDR2 FYNNEI. CDR3 residues: CASKSGQGETQYF. The CDR3 DNA reads TGTGCCAGCAAATCGGGACAGGGGGAGACCCAGTACTTC. Based on the CDR3 plus reference TRBV2 and TRBJ2-5, the full variable domain is EPEVTQTPSHQVTQMGQEVILRCVPISNHLYFYWYRQILGQKVEFLVSFYNNEISEKSEIFDDQFSVERPDGSNFTLKIRSTKLEDSAMYFCASKSGQGETQYFGPGTRLLVL.

This clonotype was recorded a few times. V is TRBV5-1 and J is TRBJ2-7, with 8 bases identical to TRBD1. Germline lookup yields CDR1 SGHRS and CDR2 YFSETQ. V lost 0 bases, J lost 4 bases, and 9 bases stayed unmatched. The CDR3 runs 16 residues. The CDR3 loop reads CASSLAATGVSYEQYF. The CDR3 DNA is TGCGCCAGCAGCTTGGCTGCGACAGGGGTCTCGTACGAGCAGTACTTC. The whole variable domain, filled in from reference TRBV5-1 and TRBJ2-7, reads KAGVTQTPRYLIKTRGQQVTLSCSPISGHRSVSWYQQTPGQGLQFLFEYFSETQRNKGNFPGRFSGRQFSNSRSEMNVSTLELGDSALYLCASSLAATGVSYEQYFGPGTRLTVT.

This chain joins TRBV6-5 and TRBJ2-7; unclear D gene. With 5 bases removed from V and 0 bases from J, the gap between germline ends came to 14 bases. The CDR3 runs to 15 residues. Germline V CDR1 and CDR2: MNHEY, SVGAGI. In nucleotides, the CDR3 is TGTGCCAGCAGTACCCGAAGAGGCGGCTCCTACGAGCAGTACTTC. Translating gives CASSTRRGGSYEQYF.

V is TRBV29-1 and J is TRBJ2-7, with no clear D. This CDR3 is 12 amino acids long. CDR1 is SQVTM, CDR2 ANQGSEA, per germline. Trimming cost V 4 bases and J 2 bases, with 9 bases left between them. The CDR3 loop reads CSVAIGPYEQYF. The CDR3 region has the DNA TGCAGCGTTGCAATAGGGCCCTACGAGCAGTACTTC.

The rearrangement uses TRBV12-3 or TRBV12-4 and TRBJ2-3; tentative D call: TRBD2 (6 bases). Deletions cut 6 bases from V and 5 bases from J, with 15 bases between. The CDR3 is 14 residues long. Here the CDR3 DNA reads TGTGCCAGCAGCCCGATCAGAGCGGGAGATACGCAGTATTTT. Translating gives CASSPIRAGDTQYF.

The chain is built from TRBV5-1 and TRBJ2-5; 7 nucleotides align to TRBD1. Unmatched junction bases numbered 6, after V lost 4 bases and J lost 3 bases. CDR1 is SGHRS, CDR2 YFSETQ, per germline. The CDR3 length is 14 residues. The CDR3 reads CASSQGQLEETQYF. The CDR3 DNA reads as TGCGCCAGCAGCCAGGGACAGCTCGAAGAGACCCAGTACTTC.

The chain carries TRBV5-4 and TRBJ2-3; D is undetermined. CDR1 and CDR2 from the germline V gene are SGHNT and YYREEE (reference sequence). The CDR3 is made up of 14 amino acids. Trimming took off 0 bases at V and 3 bases at J, with 8 bases between the two ends. The CDR3 region has the DNA TGTGCCAGCAGCTTGGCCCCAGGAACAGATACGCAGTATTTT. Its protein is CASSLAPGTDTQYF.

The rearrangement uses TRBV7-2 and TRBJ2-4, with TRBD2 as a possible D gene (5 bases). Germline CDR1 is SGHTA and CDR2 is FQGNSA. The CDR3 spans 15 residues. Trimming took 6 bases from V and 8 from J, leaving 20 bases between them. CDR3 nucleotide sequence: TGTGCCAGCAGTTACGAGGCGGGTTCAGGTGACATTCAGTACTTC. Its translation: CASSYEAGSGDIQYF.